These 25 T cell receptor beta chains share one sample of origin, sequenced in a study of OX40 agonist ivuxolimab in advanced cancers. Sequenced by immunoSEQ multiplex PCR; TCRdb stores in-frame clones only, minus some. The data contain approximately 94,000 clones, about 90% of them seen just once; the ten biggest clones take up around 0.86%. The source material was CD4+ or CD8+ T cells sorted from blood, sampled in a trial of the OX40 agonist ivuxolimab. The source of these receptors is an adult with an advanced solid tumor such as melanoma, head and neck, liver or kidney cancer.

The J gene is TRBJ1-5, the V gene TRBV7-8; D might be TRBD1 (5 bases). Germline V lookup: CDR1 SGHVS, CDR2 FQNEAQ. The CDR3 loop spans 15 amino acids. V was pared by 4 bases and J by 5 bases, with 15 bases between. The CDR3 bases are TGTGCCAGCAGCTGGCGCGCGGGGGGGGATCAGCCCCAGCATTTT. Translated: CASSWRAGGDQPQHF.

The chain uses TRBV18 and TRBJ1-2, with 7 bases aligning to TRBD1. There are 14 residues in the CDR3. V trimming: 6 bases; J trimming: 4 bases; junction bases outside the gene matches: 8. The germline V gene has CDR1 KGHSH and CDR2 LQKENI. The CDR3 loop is CASSPSTGTYGYTF. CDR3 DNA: TGTGCCAGCTCTCCCTCGACAGGGACCTATGGCTACACCTTC.

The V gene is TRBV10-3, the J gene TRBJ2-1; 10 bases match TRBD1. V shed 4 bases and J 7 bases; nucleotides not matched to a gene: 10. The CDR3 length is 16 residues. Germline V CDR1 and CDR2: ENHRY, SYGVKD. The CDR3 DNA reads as TGTGCCATCAGTGTAGGGGGGACAGGGGTCTCAAATGAGCAGTTCTTC. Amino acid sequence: CAISVGGTGVSNEQFF.

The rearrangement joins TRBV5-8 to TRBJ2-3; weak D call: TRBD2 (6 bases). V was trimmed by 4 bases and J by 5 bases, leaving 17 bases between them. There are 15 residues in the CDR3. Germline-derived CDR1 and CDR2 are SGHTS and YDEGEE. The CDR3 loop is CASSLGLVIGDTQYF. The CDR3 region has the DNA TGTGCCAGCAGCCTGGGACTCGTGATAGGAGATACGCAGTATTTT.

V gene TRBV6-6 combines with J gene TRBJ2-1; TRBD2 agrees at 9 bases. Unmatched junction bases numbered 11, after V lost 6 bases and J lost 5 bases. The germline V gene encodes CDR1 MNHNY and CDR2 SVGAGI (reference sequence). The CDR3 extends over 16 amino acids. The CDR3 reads CASRARASGANNEQFF. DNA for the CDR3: TGTGCCAGCAGAGCCCGGGCTAGCGGGGCAAACAATGAGCAGTTCTTC.

The CDR3 here is CASKIGQSSYNEQFF. The CDR3 DNA is TGTGCCAGCAAAATCGGACAGAGCTCCTACAATGAGCAGTTCTTC. The rearrangement joins TRBV6-6 to TRBJ2-1, with TRBD1 as a possible D gene (6 bases). Looked up from germline, CDR1 is MNHNY and CDR2 is SVGAGI (reference sequence). Trimming took 7 bases from V and 0 from J, leaving 13 bases between them. The CDR3 covers 15 residues.

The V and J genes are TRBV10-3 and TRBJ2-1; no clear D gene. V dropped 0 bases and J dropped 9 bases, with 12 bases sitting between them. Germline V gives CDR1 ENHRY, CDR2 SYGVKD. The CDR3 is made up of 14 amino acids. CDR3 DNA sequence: TGTGCCATCAGTGAGTCTCAGTGGGGTGGTGAGCAGTTCTTC. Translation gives CAISESQWGGEQFF.

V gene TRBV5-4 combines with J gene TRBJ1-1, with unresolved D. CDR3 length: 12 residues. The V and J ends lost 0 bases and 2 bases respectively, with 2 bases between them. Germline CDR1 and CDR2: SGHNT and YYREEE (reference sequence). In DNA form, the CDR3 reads TGTGCCAGCAGCTTGGTCAACACTGAAGCTTTCTTT. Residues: CASSLVNTEAFF.

The CDR3, as DNA: TGTGCCACTAACAGGGACAGCGCCTACGAGCAGTACTTC. Translating gives CATNRDSAYEQYF. This rearrangement joins TRBV6-1 to TRBJ2-7, with 7 bases fitting TRBD1. This CDR3 is built from 13 residues. V shed 10 bases, J shed 2 bases, and the junction held 8 bases outside the gene matches. The germline V gene encodes CDR1 MNHNS and CDR2 SASEGT.

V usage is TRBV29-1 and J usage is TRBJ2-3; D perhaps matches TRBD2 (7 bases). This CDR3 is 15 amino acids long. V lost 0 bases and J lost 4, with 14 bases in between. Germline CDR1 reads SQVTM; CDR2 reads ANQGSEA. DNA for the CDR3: TGCAGCGTTGAAGATCGGGGGAGGGGGGCAGATACGCAGTATTTT. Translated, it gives CSVEDRGRGADTQYF.

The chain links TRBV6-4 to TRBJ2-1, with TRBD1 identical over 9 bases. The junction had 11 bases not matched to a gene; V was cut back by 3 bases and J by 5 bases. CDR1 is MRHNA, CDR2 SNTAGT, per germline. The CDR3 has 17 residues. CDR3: CASSEGLGQGINNEQFF. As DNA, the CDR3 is TGTGCCAGCAGTGAGGGTTTGGGACAGGGAATTAACAATGAGCAGTTCTTC.

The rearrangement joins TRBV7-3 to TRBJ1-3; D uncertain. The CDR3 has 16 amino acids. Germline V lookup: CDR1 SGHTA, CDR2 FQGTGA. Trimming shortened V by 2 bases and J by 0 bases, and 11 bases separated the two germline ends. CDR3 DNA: TGTGCCAGCAGCTTACTTGGGAGATCCTCTGGAAACACCATATATTTT. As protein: CASSLLGRSSGNTIYF. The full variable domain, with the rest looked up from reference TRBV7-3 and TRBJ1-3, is GAGVSQTPSNKVTEKGKYVELRCDPISGHTALYWYRQSLGQGPEFLIYFQGTGAADDSGLPNDRFFAVRPEGSVSTLKIQRTERGDSAVYLCASSLLGRSSGNTIYFGEGSWLTVV.

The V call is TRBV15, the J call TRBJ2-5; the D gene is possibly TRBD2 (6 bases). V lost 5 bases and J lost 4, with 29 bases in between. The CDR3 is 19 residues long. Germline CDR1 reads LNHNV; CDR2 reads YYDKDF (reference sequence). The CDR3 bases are TGTGCCACCAGCTCGGAGCCCCCCAACCGGAGGGTGGTGGCAGAGACCCAGTACTTC. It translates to CATSSEPPNRRVVAETQYF.

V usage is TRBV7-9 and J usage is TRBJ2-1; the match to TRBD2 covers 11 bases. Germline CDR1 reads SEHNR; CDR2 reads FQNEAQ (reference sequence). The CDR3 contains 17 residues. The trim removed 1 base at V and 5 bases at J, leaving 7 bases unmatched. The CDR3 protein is CASSLGTSGRTHNEQFF. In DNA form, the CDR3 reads TGTGCCAGCAGCTTAGGGACTAGCGGGCGTACCCACAATGAGCAGTTCTTC.

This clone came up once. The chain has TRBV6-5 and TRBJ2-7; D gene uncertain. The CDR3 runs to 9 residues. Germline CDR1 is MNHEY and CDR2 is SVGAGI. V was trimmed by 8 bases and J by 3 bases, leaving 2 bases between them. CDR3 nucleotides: TGTGCCAGCCACTACGAGCAGTACTTC. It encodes CASHYEQYF.

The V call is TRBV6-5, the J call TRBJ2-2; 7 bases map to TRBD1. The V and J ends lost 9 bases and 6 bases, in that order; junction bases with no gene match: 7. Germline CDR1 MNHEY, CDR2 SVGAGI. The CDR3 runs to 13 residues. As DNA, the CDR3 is TGTGCCAGTTACCGTACAGGGGCCGGGGAGCTGTTTTTT. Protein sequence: CASYRTGAGELFF.

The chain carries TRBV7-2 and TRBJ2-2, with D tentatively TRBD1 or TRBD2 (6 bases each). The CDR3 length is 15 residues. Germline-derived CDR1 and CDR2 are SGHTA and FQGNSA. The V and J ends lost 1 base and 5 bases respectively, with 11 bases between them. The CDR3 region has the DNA TGTGCCAGCAGCTTAGAACAGGGAGGTACCGGGGAGCTGTTTTTT. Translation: CASSLEQGGTGELFF.

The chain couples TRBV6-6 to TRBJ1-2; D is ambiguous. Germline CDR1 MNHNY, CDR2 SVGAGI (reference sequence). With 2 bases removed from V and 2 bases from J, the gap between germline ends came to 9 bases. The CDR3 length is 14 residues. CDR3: CASSYRLQNYGYTF. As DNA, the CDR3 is TGTGCCAGCAGTTACCGACTTCAGAACTATGGCTACACCTTC.

DNA for the CDR3: TGTGCCAGCAGTTCGTTCCCCGGGGGGATCGACTATGGCTACACCTTC. Its protein product is CASSSFPGGIDYGYTF. V gene TRBV27 combines with J gene TRBJ1-2, with D maybe TRBD1 (5 bases). Germline V gene lookup returns CDR1 MNHEY and CDR2 SMNVEV (reference sequence). The CDR3 has 16 residues. The V end lost 4 bases, the J end lost 3 bases, and 18 bases lay between the germline ends.

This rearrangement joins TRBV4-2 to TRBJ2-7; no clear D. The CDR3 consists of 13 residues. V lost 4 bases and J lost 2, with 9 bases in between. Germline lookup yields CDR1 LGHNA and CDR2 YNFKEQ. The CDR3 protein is CASSPDTTYEQYF. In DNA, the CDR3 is TGTGCCAGCAGCCCCGACACCACCTACGAGCAGTACTTC.

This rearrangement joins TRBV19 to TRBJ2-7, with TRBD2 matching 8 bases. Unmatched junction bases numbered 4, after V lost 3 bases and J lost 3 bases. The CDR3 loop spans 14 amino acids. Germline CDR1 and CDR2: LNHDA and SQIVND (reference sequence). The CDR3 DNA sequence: TGTGCCAGTAGTATTAGCGGGATAAACTACGAGCAGTACTTC. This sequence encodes CASSISGINYEQYF.

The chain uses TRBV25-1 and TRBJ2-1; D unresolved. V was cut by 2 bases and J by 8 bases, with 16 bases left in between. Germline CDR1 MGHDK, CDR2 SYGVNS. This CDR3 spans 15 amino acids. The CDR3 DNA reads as TGTGCCAGCAGTGAAATAAGGACCGCGGTCGATGAGCAGTTCTTC. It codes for CASSEIRTAVDEQFF.

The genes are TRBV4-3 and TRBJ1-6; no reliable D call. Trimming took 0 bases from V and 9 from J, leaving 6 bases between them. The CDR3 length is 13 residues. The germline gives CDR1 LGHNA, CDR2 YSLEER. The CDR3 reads CASSQDKSSPLHF. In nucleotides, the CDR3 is TGCGCCAGCAGCCAAGATAAGAGTTCACCCCTCCACTTT.

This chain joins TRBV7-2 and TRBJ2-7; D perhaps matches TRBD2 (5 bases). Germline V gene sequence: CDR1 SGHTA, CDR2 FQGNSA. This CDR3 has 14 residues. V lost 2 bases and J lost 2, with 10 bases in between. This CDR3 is CASSLIPGTYEQYF. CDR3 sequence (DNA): TGTGCCAGCAGCTTAATCCCGGGAACCTACGAGCAGTACTTC.

CDR3 sequence reads: CASSLTSGRAEGSSEQYF. In DNA, the CDR3 is TGTGCCAGCAGCCTAACTAGCGGGAGGGCCGAGGGCAGCTCCGAGCAGTACTTC. The chain couples TRBV11-3 to TRBJ2-7; 13 bases are a match to TRBD2. The germline V gene has CDR1 SGHNT and CDR2 YENEEA. There are 18 residues in the CDR3. V was clipped by 5 bases and J by 6 bases; unmatched bases: 16.